Listed here are 23 T cell receptor beta chains from one sample, sequenced in a study of cytomegalovirus exposure and HLA in healthy donors. This table comes from immunoSEQ multiplex PCR, and its TCRdb copy is limited to in-frame clones, with some not included. The sample yields some 120,000 clones, approximately 95% seen once. The sequencing sample was made of PBMCs. The receptors were gathered from a young man in good health and CMV-seronegative.

The chain has TRBV11-3 and TRBJ2-1; 9 bases match TRBD2. There are 16 residues in the CDR3. V lost 1 base, J lost 6 bases, and 7 bases stayed unmatched. Germline values: CDR1 SGHNT, CDR2 YENEEA. CDR3 nucleotides: TGTGCCAGCAGCTTAGCTGGGCTAGCGGGGCTCAATGAGCAGTTCTTC. Its translation: CASSLAGLAGLNEQFF.

The CDR3: CASSGEAGDTQYF. As DNA, the CDR3 is TGTGCCAGCAGTGGGGAAGCGGGGGATACGCAGTATTTT. The genes are TRBV6-4 and TRBJ2-3, with TRBD2 identical over 7 bases. Germline-derived CDR1 and CDR2 are MRHNA and SNTAGT. This CDR3 region has 13 residues. V trimming: 4 bases; J trimming: 6 bases; junction bases outside the gene matches: 4.

V is TRBV19 and J is TRBJ2-7; TRBD2 matches at 9 bases. The CDR3 spans 16 residues. Germline V CDR1 and CDR2: LNHDA, SQIVND (reference sequence). V lost 4 bases, J lost 7 bases, and 14 bases stayed unmatched. CDR3 region: CASSTHGAGGPGEQYF. CDR3 in DNA: TGTGCCAGTAGTACCCACGGAGCGGGAGGCCCGGGGGAGCAGTACTTC.

The sample holds many counts of this clone. The chain joins TRBV5-4 to TRBJ1-2; tentative D call: TRBD1 (6 bases). CDR1 SGHNT and CDR2 YYREEE come from the germline V gene (reference sequence). The CDR3 is 12 amino acids. V was clipped by 4 bases and J by 8 bases, with 12 bases between them. Here the CDR3 reads CASSGGLGGYTF. The CDR3 DNA reads TGTGCCAGCAGCGGGGGCCTCGGCGGCTACACCTTC.

This chain joins TRBV5-4 and TRBJ1-4; 10 bases match TRBD1. There are 15 residues in the CDR3. After removal of 4 bases from V and 5 bases from J, the junction contained 5 bases not matched to a gene. Germline V gene lookup returns CDR1 SGHNT and CDR2 YYREEE (reference sequence). The CDR3 bases are TGTGCCAGCAGCCCTGGGGGACAGGGGAATGAAAAACTGTTTTTT. The encoded protein is CASSPGGQGNEKLFF.

This chain links TRBV7-2 with TRBJ2-1; D gene uncertain. V lost 1 base to trimming and J lost 15 bases, with 16 bases between them. The length of the CDR3 is 13 residues. CDR1 and CDR2 (germline): SGHTA, FQGNSA. For the CDR3, the DNA is TGTGCCAGCAGCTTAGATAAGGAATCCCCTAGGTTCTTC. The encoded protein is CASSLDKESPRFF.

The V and J genes are TRBV25-1 and TRBJ2-5, with TRBD1 matching 10 bases. Germline lookup yields CDR1 MGHDK and CDR2 SYGVNS. This CDR3 is built from 15 residues. The V gene end was trimmed by 5 bases and the J gene end by 4 bases; junction bases not matched to a gene: 7. CDR3 sequence: CASSWDRGLGETQYF. CDR3 DNA sequence: TGTGCCAGCAGTTGGGACAGGGGTTTGGGAGAGACCCAGTACTTC.

The chain uses TRBV15 and TRBJ2-7; 12 nucleotides line up with TRBD1. The V gene end was trimmed by 8 bases and the J gene end by 6 bases; junction bases not matched to a gene: 5. The germline gives CDR1 LNHNV, CDR2 YYDKDF (reference sequence). This CDR3 has 13 amino acids. The CDR3 reads CATSGTGGGEQYF. The CDR3 DNA reads TGTGCCACCTCCGGGACAGGGGGCGGCGAGCAGTACTTC.

This clone was seen just once. This rearrangement joins TRBV5-4 to TRBJ1-1, with D hard to call. Germline V CDR1 and CDR2: SGHNT, YYREEE (reference sequence). The ends were cut back, 0 bases at V and 7 bases at J, with 7 bases in the middle. CDR3 length: 12 residues. The CDR3 here is CASSLAAGEAFF. The CDR3, as DNA: TGTGCCAGCAGCTTGGCCGCAGGTGAAGCTTTCTTT.

The chain has TRBV4-2 and TRBJ2-7; 8 bases are shared with TRBD1. Germline loops: CDR1 LGHNA, CDR2 YNFKEQ. This CDR3 comprises 14 residues. V lost 1 base, J lost 1 base, and 0 bases stayed unmatched. This chain's CDR3 is CASSQGQGSYEQYF. CDR3 DNA sequence: TGTGCCAGCAGCCAAGGACAGGGGTCCTACGAGCAGTACTTC.

J is TRBJ2-3 and V is TRBV9; D is ambiguous. The CDR3 loop spans 16 amino acids. V lost 0 bases, J lost 0 bases, and 11 bases lay in between. CDR1 is SGDLS and CDR2 is YYNGEE in the germline V gene. CDR3 sequence (DNA): TGTGCCAGCAGCGTAGTTGGTCGGGTAAGCACAGATACGCAGTATTTT. Protein: CASSVVGRVSTDTQYF.

This chain connects TRBV5-1 to TRBJ1-4; the D gene is possibly TRBD1 (5 bases). Germline V lookup: CDR1 SGHRS, CDR2 YFSETQ. This CDR3 is built from 16 residues. The ends were cut back, 0 bases at V and 4 bases at J, with 13 bases in the middle. CDR3 amino acids: CASSLVGAQLNEKLFF. The CDR3 coding sequence is TGCGCCAGCAGCTTGGTAGGGGCGCAGCTTAATGAAAAACTGTTTTTT.

The chain recombines TRBV29-1 with TRBJ2-3, with 11 positions matching TRBD1. CDR1 and CDR2 (germline): SQVTM, ANQGSEA. The J segment lost 3 bases and the V segment lost 7 bases, leaving 3 bases of the junction unmatched. CDR3 size: 13 residues. The chain's CDR3 is CSGTGGATDTQYF. The CDR3 nucleotides read TGCAGCGGGACAGGGGGCGCGACAGATACGCAGTATTTT.

This chain joins TRBV19 and TRBJ2-1; 7 bases align to TRBD2. The CDR3 spans 13 residues. From germline, CDR1 is LNHDA and CDR2 SQIVND (reference sequence). Trimming cost V 4 bases and J 8 bases; bases outside gene matches: 5. The CDR3 region is CASSRAGVDEQFF. CDR3 coding DNA: TGTGCCAGTAGTAGGGCGGGAGTGGATGAGCAGTTCTTC.

This rearrangement joins TRBV6-4 to TRBJ2-3; 9 positions agree with TRBD2. Germline trimming cut 0 bases from V and 0 bases from J; bases unmatched to any gene: 4. The germline V gene has CDR1 MRHNA and CDR2 SNTAGT. CDR3 length: 17 amino acids. The CDR3 loop is CASSDSATSGSTDTQYF. In nucleotides, the CDR3 is TGTGCCAGCAGTGACTCCGCCACTAGCGGGAGCACAGATACGCAGTATTTT.

The chain links TRBV7-3 to TRBJ2-3; 10 bases map to TRBD2. Trimming took 2 bases from V and 6 from J; bases not matched to a gene: 2. This CDR3 spans 14 amino acids. The germline V gene encodes CDR1 SGHTA and CDR2 FQGTGA. The CDR3 coding sequence is TGTGCCAGCAGCTTACTAGCGGGGGCGGATACGCAGTATTTT. It encodes CASSLLAGADTQYF. The full variable domain, rest sourced from reference TRBV7-3 and TRBJ2-3, is GAGVSQTPSNKVTEKGKYVELRCDPISGHTALYWYRQSLGQGPEFLIYFQGTGAADDSGLPNDRFFAVRPEGSVSTLKIQRTERGDSAVYLCASSLLAGADTQYFGPGTRLTVL.

The rearrangement links TRBV11-1 to TRBJ2-7; D unclear. CDR3 size: 13 residues. V was clipped by 5 bases and J by 0 bases, with 8 bases between them. The V gene's germline CDR1 is SGHAT and CDR2 FQDESV (reference sequence). For the CDR3, the DNA is TGTGCCAGCAGCCACCCGAGCTCCTACGAGCAGTACTTC. It is translated as CASSHPSSYEQYF.

The rearrangement joins TRBV13 to TRBJ2-5, with TRBD1 matching 7 bases. This CDR3 has 12 residues. CDR1 PRHDT and CDR2 FYEKMQ come from the germline V gene (reference sequence). V lost 5 bases, J lost 5 bases, and 2 bases stayed unmatched. CDR3 nucleotide sequence: TGTGCCAGCAGCAGGGGGCGCGAGACCCAGTACTTC. Its translation: CASSRGRETQYF.

This chain links TRBV27 with TRBJ1-4; 8 nucleotides align to TRBD1. V was pared by 6 bases and J by 8 bases, with 8 bases of the junction left unmatched. Germline V gene sequence: CDR1 MNHEY, CDR2 SMNVEV (reference sequence). This CDR3 is 14 amino acids long. CDR3 amino acids: CASSGGTGREKLFF. Here the CDR3 DNA reads TGTGCCAGCAGCGGCGGGACAGGTCGCGAAAAACTGTTTTTT.

The J gene is TRBJ1-1, the V gene TRBV29-1; D remains unclear. V lost 0 bases to trimming and J lost 7 bases, with 18 bases between them. Germline assignment: CDR1 SQVTM and CDR2 ANQGSEA. The CDR3 has 15 residues. DNA of the CDR3: TGCAGCGTTGAAGATCAGCCTCGAGGTTTCAGTGAAGCTTTCTTT. As protein: CSVEDQPRGFSEAFF.

This sequence joins TRBV4-2 and TRBJ2-3, with D maybe TRBD2 (6 bases). Germline V gives CDR1 LGHNA, CDR2 YNFKEQ. The V end was cut by 0 bases, the J end by 6 bases, with 19 bases between. This CDR3 comprises 17 residues. The CDR3 protein is CASSQEITGSRYDTQYF. The CDR3 DNA is TGTGCCAGCAGCCAAGAAATAACCGGGAGTAGATACGATACGCAGTATTTT.

This clone appeared once. This chain uses TRBV5-1 with TRBJ1-4, with TRBD1 matching over 7 bases. This CDR3 has 15 residues. Germline V gene data show CDR1 as SGHRS and CDR2 as YFSETQ. The V and J ends lost 4 bases and 8 bases, in that order; junction bases with no gene match: 11. The CDR3 DNA reads TGCGCCAGCAGCCCGACAGGGCCCTCTCGGGAAAAACTGTTTTTT. Translation gives CASSPTGPSREKLFF.

The V and J genes are TRBV5-1 and TRBJ1-1, with D hard to call. V was shortened by 3 bases and J by 0 bases, with 12 bases between the two germline ends. The germline V gene encodes CDR1 SGHRS and CDR2 YFSETQ. The CDR3 runs to 15 residues. The CDR3 protein is CASSSLPEMNTEAFF. CDR3 DNA: TGCGCCAGCAGCTCGCTACCTGAAATGAACACTGAAGCTTTCTTT.